This entry concerns a single T cell receptor beta chain. Its antigen remains unknown. Primers: 60 Vbeta forward and 13 Jbeta reverse. Clones were sequenced by immunoSEQ multiplex PCR, and TCRdb holds only the in-frame ones, with some missing. The table shows 99,000 or so clones, with roughly four fifths occurring only once. The CDR3 consists of 17 residues. The germline gives CDR1 SEHNR, CDR2 FQNEAQ (reference sequence). Trimming at V came to 5 bases and at J to 2 bases, leaving 14 bases not matched to a gene. The sample comes from a study of cytomegalovirus exposure and HLA in healthy donors. Study-wide points: Rarity marked most TCR sequences, yet some public TCRs occurred in many donors. Reportedly, fewer N-insertions than the approximately 680-donor mean appeared in an Asian-associated ancestry cluster in a later analysis.

Sequencing was carried out using PBMCs. The J gene is TRBJ1-1, the V gene TRBV7-9, with 7 positions matching TRBD1. The sequence was obtained from a man in his forties or fifties in good health and CMV-seronegative. In DNA form, the CDR3 reads TGTGCCAGCAGCCCTAGGTGGGGGACAGATAGTAACACTGAAGCTTTCTTT. Translation: CASSPRWGTDSNTEAFF.